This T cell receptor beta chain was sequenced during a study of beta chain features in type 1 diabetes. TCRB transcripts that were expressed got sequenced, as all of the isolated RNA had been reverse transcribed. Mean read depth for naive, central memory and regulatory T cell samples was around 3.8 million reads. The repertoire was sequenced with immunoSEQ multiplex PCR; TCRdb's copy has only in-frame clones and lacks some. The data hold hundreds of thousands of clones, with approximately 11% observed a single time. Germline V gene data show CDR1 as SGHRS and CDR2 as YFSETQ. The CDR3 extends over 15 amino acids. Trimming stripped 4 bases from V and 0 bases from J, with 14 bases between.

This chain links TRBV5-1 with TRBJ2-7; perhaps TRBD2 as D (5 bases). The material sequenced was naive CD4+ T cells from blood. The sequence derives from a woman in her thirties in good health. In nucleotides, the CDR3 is TGCGCCAGCAGCATCTCGGGTGGGAGCTCCTACGAGCAGTACTTC. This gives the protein CASSISGGSSYEQYF.